This T cell receptor (beta chain) was captured in a study of human T cells and chemical hapten exposure. Across the whole study: Epicutaneous patch tests delivered 0.01% DPC to the upper back, with evaluation at 6 days. There were per-sample TCR yield variations, arising mainly from small pooled library volume differences.

Time point denoted: patch test 2, 6 weeks after DPC sensitization. The treatment is: therapeutic diphenylcyclopropenone sensitization with weekly scalp DPC. MiXCR, run by TCRdb on the RACE reads, gives a single entry per CDR3 protein. The data hold about 94,000 distinct CDR3 sequences, with about 9% observed a single time. This clonotype has a handful of counts. V gave up 0 bases and J gave up 6 bases, with 16 bases separating them. Per the germline V gene, CDR1 is LNHDA and CDR2 is SQIVND (reference sequence). This CDR3 is 16 amino acids long. This chain uses TRBV19 with TRBJ2-3; D is perhaps TRBD2 (5 bases). Sequenced material: whole blood, taken in connection with sensitization to the hapten diphenylcyclopropenone (DPC). This TCR was recovered from a woman in her 40s with alopecia areata. Some clones in this sample may be carry-over from other donors' samples. The DNA for the CDR3 is TGTGCCAGTAGTATAGAACTCGGAGGTGTTTCGGATACGCAGTATTTT. This translates into CASSIELGGVSDTQYF.